These 11 T cell receptor beta chains share one sample of origin, sequenced in a study of glioma-infiltrating T cells (TCRdb year 2016). The instrument given in TCRdb is Illumina MiSeq. The iRepertoire nested amplicon-rescue multiplex PCR (arm-PCR) platform was used to amplify TCR alpha and beta CDR3 regions from RNA. TCRdb trimmed public reads at Q25 via fastp, called clones via MiXCR and kept in-frame beta chains. Identical CDR3 proteins give one entry, which carries the most common genes and DNA. The sample includes about 93,000 distinct CDR3 sequences, with 35% to 45% observed a single time. Under 40% of the sample comes from the top ten. Sequenced sample: glioma tissue, nonneoplastic brain tissue, or PBMCs (not recorded which). The receptors were gathered from a human donor with low-grade glioma or glioblastoma, undergoing nonglioma brain surgery, or in good health (not recorded which).

The rearrangement joins TRBV27 to TRBJ2-1, with D maybe TRBD1 (6 bases). CDR1 and CDR2 (germline): MNHEY, SMNVEV (reference sequence). Trimming pared 5 bases from V and 8 bases from J, leaving 10 bases between. The length of the CDR3 is 12 residues. The DNA of the CDR3 is TGTGCCAGCAGTATCAGGGGCGATGAGCAGTTCTTC. Its protein product is CASSIRGDEQFF.

Concerning this clonotype: One end of the junction does not line up with germline, which may come from a read error. The rearrangement joins TRBV4-1 to TRBJ2-1, with D possibly matching TRBD2 (6 bases). The CDR3 runs 16 residues. Germline V CDR1 and CDR2: MGHRA, YSYEKL. The CDR3 DNA sequence: TGCGCCAGCAGCCTCCTGGAGGGCACGAACACCGGGGAGCTGTTCTTC. This translates into CASSLLEGTNTGELFF.

This clonotype was detected ten times or more. The rearrangement links TRBV5-5 to TRBJ2-5; D call uncertain. The V and J ends lost 4 bases and 5 bases respectively, with 15 bases between them. The CDR3 consists of 14 residues. From germline, CDR1 is SGHKS and CDR2 YYEKEE (reference sequence). CDR3 loop: CASSNGRTGETQYF. The CDR3 coding sequence is TGTGCCAGCAGCAACGGTCGGACCGGTGAGACCCAGTACTTC.

Worth noting for this clonotype: A read error is possible here, since a much larger clone lies one base away. The genes are TRBV18 and TRBJ1-2; D possibly corresponds to TRBD1 (5 bases). Germline CDR1 is KGHSH and CDR2 is LQKENI. Trimming removed 5 bases at V and 1 base at J, with 5 bases between. CDR3 length: 12 amino acids. The CDR3 bases are TGTGCCAGCTCAGGGGGTAACTATGGCTACACCTTC. Its protein is CASSGGNYGYTF.

This clonotype was recorded many times. This sequence joins TRBV5-8 and TRBJ1-5; no clear D. The CDR3 has 13 residues. Trimming took 4 bases from V and 5 from J, leaving 10 bases between them. Per germline, CDR1 SGHTS and CDR2 YDEGEE. CDR3 in DNA: TGTGCCAGCAGCCGAGGACTGTATCAGCCCCAGCATTTT. It specifies CASSRGLYQPQHF.

This clonotype was seen ten or more times. The V and J genes are TRBV6-6 and TRBJ2-5; weak D call: TRBD2 (6 bases). Looked up from germline, CDR1 is MNHNY and CDR2 is SVGAGI (reference sequence). V was shortened by 1 base and J by 3 bases, with 24 bases between the two germline ends. The CDR3 extends over 19 amino acids. The CDR3 sequence: CASSYFHPTLRRGKETQYF. The CDR3 bases are TGTGCCAGCAGTTACTTCCACCCGACCCTCCGACGGGGGAAAGAGACCCAGTACTTC.

The V call is TRBV18, the J call TRBJ2-1, with 8 nucleotides matching TRBD2. This CDR3 contains 17 residues. Looked up from germline, CDR1 is KGHSH and CDR2 is LQKENI. V lost 0 bases and J lost 8; bases outside the gene matches: 12. The CDR3 DNA follows: TGTGCCAGCTCACCACCGGGACTAGTGGGAGGGACCGATGAGCAGTTCTTC. Translation gives CASSPPGLVGGTDEQFF.

A word on this clonotype: A much larger clone lies a single base off, so this may be a read error. The gene calls are TRBV29-1 and TRBJ1-2, with a weak D call TRBD1 (5 bases). The CDR3 totals 12 residues. The V gene's germline CDR1 is SQVTM and CDR2 ANQGSEA. V lost 2 bases and J 4 bases, leaving 8 bases between the germline ends. The DNA for the CDR3 is TGCAGCGTTGAACCAGACAGCTATGGCTACACCTTC. It codes for CSVEPDSYGYTF.

A remark on this clonotype: The junction differs from germline at one of its ends, possibly a read error. The chain employs TRBV6-1 and TRBJ2-5; no definite D call. Germline assignment: CDR1 MNHNS and CDR2 SASEGT. This CDR3 comprises 14 residues. CDR3 protein: CVSSEIGQQETRYF. CDR3 nucleotide sequence: TGTGTTAGCAGTGAAATTGGGCAGCAAGAGACCCGGTACTTC.

This rearrangement joins TRBV6-2 or TRBV6-3 to TRBJ2-4, with 10 bases aligning to TRBD1. The CDR3 sequence is 12 residues long. After removal of 8 bases from V and 7 bases from J, the junction contained 2 bases not matched to a gene. Per germline, CDR1 MNHEY and CDR2 SVGEGT. The CDR3 sequence is CASQDRGNIQYF. CDR3 coding DNA: TGTGCCAGCCAGGACAGGGGGAACATTCAGTACTTC.

This clonotype was detected ten times or more. The chain couples TRBV5-4 to TRBJ2-1; 14 positions agree with TRBD2. This CDR3 is built from 15 residues. V was pared by 4 bases and J by 8 bases, with 5 bases of the junction left unmatched. Germline V CDR1 and CDR2: SGHNT, YYREEE (reference sequence). The CDR3 nucleotides are TGTGCCAGCAGCGAGGGACTAGCGGGAGTTTATGAGCAGTTCTTC. It specifies CASSEGLAGVYEQFF.